This TCR beta chain emerged from a study of cytomegalovirus exposure and HLA in healthy donors. Healthy individuals who donated bone marrow served as the donors. Researchers ran the PCR with 60 Vbeta and 13 Jbeta primers. Produced via immunoSEQ multiplex PCR; TCRdb's table is partial and in-frame only. The sample lists some 200,000 clones, roughly 87% seen once, with less than 0.3% in the top ten. The table lists this clone with a count of one. Its antigen is not known. Study results and limitations: Some segments of the V type, notably TRBV6-2 and TRBV6-3, were excluded as indistinguishable. In a later analysis, V- and J-gene trimming of beta chains associated with a DCLRE1C missense variant, replicated independently. Cytomegalovirus-associated status was assigned to 150 or so TCR beta chains.

CDR1 is MNHNY and CDR2 is SVGAGI in the germline V gene (reference sequence). CDR3 length: 15 amino acids. Trimming left V 7 bases short and J 0 bases short, with 15 bases between. J is TRBJ1-1 and V is TRBV6-6; D ambiguous. The sequenced material came from PBMCs. The clonotype originates from a girl less than two years old in good health and CMV-seronegative. The CDR3 region has the DNA TGTGCCAGCACCTACCGGGGTTTCGTGAACACTGAAGCTTTCTTT. It encodes CASTYRGFVNTEAFF.